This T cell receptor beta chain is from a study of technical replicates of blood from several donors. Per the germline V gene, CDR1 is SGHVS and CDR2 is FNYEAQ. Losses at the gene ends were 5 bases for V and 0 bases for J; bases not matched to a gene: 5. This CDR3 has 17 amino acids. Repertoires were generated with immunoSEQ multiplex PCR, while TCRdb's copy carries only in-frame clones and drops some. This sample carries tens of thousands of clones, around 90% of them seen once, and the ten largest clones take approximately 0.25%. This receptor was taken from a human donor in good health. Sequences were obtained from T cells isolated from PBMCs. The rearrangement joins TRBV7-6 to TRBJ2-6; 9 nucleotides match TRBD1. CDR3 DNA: TGTGCCAGCAGCCTCGGACAGGGGAACTCTGGGGCCAACGTCCTGACTTTC. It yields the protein CASSLGQGNSGANVLTF.